The 3 T cell receptor beta chains below come from one sample, sequenced in a study of blood T cell repertoires in COVID-19. Repertoires were generated with immunoSEQ multiplex PCR, while TCRdb's copy carries only in-frame clones and drops some. The sample has more than 75,000 clones; about 86% are singletons. Sequencing was carried out using peripheral blood. The receptors here all came from an elderly man with active or convalescent COVID-19.

This chain uses TRBV7-2 with TRBJ1-2; D is ambiguous. The CDR3 loop spans 14 amino acids. The V gene's germline CDR1 is SGHTA and CDR2 FQGNSA. V lost 1 base, J lost 5 bases, and 11 bases lay in between. For the CDR3, the DNA is TGTGCCAGCAGCTTAGAGCGCACGGGATATGGCTACACCTTC. It encodes CASSLERTGYGYTF.

The gene calls are TRBV5-6 and TRBJ2-1, with 7 bases lining up with TRBD2. Germline trimming cut 1 base from V and 3 bases from J; bases unmatched to any gene: 7. CDR1 and CDR2 from the germline V gene are SGHDT and YYEEEE. The CDR3 totals 16 residues. The CDR3 is CASSLLSASGYNEQFF. In DNA, the CDR3 is TGTGCCAGCAGCTTGTTGTCGGCTAGCGGCTACAATGAGCAGTTCTTC.

The chain couples TRBV7-9 to TRBJ1-1; the D is unclear. CDR3 length equals 11 residues. The germline gives CDR1 SEHNR, CDR2 FQNEAQ (reference sequence). The germline V and J ends were trimmed by 2 bases and 8 bases, with 6 bases remaining between them. The CDR3 DNA follows: TGTGCCAGCAGCTTAATTATAGAAGCTTTCTTT. Translating gives CASSLIIEAFF.